This T cell receptor (beta chain) was documented in a study of T cells in Graves' hyperthyroidism and ophthalmopathy (dated by TCRdb to about 2019). Some background on the complete study: Peripheral blood was collected at initial diagnosis, before any treatment. TCR V-J signatures able to tell the groups apart were searched for in a discovery cohort of 100 patients, of whom around 43 had Graves' ophthalmopathy and roughly 59 had stable Graves' hyperthyroidism. Prospective prediction of ophthalmopathy was tested in an independent validation cohort of fewer than 20 hyperthyroidism patients and 15 to 17 patients who later progressed to ophthalmopathy. The 100 or so discovery patients were randomly split 7:3 into training and test sets. The study also compared thyroid tissue and blood T-cell repertoires from over 5 Graves' hyperthyroidism patients. Once sampling was done, hyperthyroidism patients were given methimazole at a starting dose of 30 mg daily, whereas ophthalmopathy patients were given high-dose intravenous methylprednisolone. The paper reports TCR Vbeta CDR3 sequencing of approximately 130 peripheral blood samples: approximately 41 ophthalmopathy, fewer than 80 hyperthyroidism and approximately 17 progressor patients.

Here is what the overall study found, with its caveats: No statistical method was used to set the sample size in advance, and investigators knew the group allocation. Most expanded thyroid clonotypes (frequency above 0.001) were also found in blood, which suggests that blood repertoires may mirror thyroid immune responses. Ophthalmopathy was separated from stable hyperthyroidism by a 13 V-J signature model, with roughly 88% sensitivity and 81% to 83% specificity obtained in cross-validation and 80%/75% obtained in testing. During validation, the model predicted progression to ophthalmopathy a median of approximately 6.5 months ahead of onset, with almost 71% sensitivity and 72.22% specificity.

Amplification of TCR beta CDR3 regions was carried out from RNA transcripts. A first-round RT-PCR of the TCR CDR3 used the HTBI primer set with the Qiagen OneStep RT-PCR kit. A second multiplex PCR round built the libraries, followed by size selection and purification. Paired-end sequencing of the libraries was performed with 100 bp reads on an Illumina HiSeq2000. In the paper's pipeline: SOAPnuke was used to process the raw data, with reads discarded if the reads contained adapters or uncalled bases, had a mean Phred below 15, or lacked an exact constant-primer or identifier match. COPE v1.2.5 was used to merge the high-quality paired reads, and each unique nucleotide sequence was defined as a clonotype. Clonotypes were aligned to IMGT TRBV, TRBD and TRBJ reference segments using MiTCR v1.1. The analysis was restricted to V-J combinations with a frequency above 0.0001, which together covered 99.2% of the repertoires. The TCS score was defined as the ratio of F50 (clonal expansion) to E x V (chaos), calculated using BLOSUM62-based TCRdist between CDR3 peptides within each V-J. Welch's t-statistics and random forest reduced 500 to 650 V-J features to roughly 13, which were used in a naive Bayes classifier (R e1071). TCRdb cleaned the public reads at Q25 with fastp, built clones with MiXCR and kept in-frame beta chains. Under each unique CDR3 protein, matching rows form one entry showing the most common genes and DNA. TCRdb assigned the V and J calls; the authors' analysis was not used. The sample table contains 250,000 to 300,000 distinct CDR3 sequences; only one count was recorded for roughly 14% of them. The biggest ten clones account for around 7.9% of the sample.

Ten or more counts support this clonotype. Its antigen remains undetermined. No base qualities exist here, and no much larger clone lies one base off it. Trimming removed 1 base from V and 5 bases from J, leaving 15 bases between the germline ends. The CDR3 numbers 14 residues from cysteine through phenylalanine. Just CDR3 DNA is preserved here, 42 bases in frame from base 1. As encoded in the germline V gene (reference sequence), CDR1 is DFQATT while CDR2 is SNEGSKA. Hyperthyroidism patients were newly diagnosed, had a disease duration of under 2 months, and were aged 18 to 65 years. The study excluded patients with uncontrolled infections, other autoimmune diseases, pregnancy or lactation. Diagnoses relied on clinical symptoms, serum thyroxine and TRAb, thyroid ultrasound and orbital computed tomography. For progressor patients, blood was drawn at the first diagnosis of hyperthyroidism, before any ophthalmopathy symptoms had appeared. PBMCs were isolated from about 10 ml of fresh peripheral blood by Ficoll-Paque density gradient centrifugation. Progressor patients were defined as those initially diagnosed with Graves' hyperthyroidism in whom ophthalmopathy developed during follow-up. Total RNA was extracted with Trizol reagent, and quality was checked on an Agilent 2100 Bioanalyzer.

This TCR was sampled from a woman aged 25 to 39 with Graves' hyperthyroidism that later progressed to Graves' ophthalmopathy. Sequenced: blood. Here the chain combines TRBV20-1 and TRBJ2-7; the D gene is unclear. Read as DNA, the sequence is TGCAGTGCTAGAGCGACCCAAAGCCCAAACGAGCAGTACTTC. Translated, it gives CSARATQSPNEQYF.